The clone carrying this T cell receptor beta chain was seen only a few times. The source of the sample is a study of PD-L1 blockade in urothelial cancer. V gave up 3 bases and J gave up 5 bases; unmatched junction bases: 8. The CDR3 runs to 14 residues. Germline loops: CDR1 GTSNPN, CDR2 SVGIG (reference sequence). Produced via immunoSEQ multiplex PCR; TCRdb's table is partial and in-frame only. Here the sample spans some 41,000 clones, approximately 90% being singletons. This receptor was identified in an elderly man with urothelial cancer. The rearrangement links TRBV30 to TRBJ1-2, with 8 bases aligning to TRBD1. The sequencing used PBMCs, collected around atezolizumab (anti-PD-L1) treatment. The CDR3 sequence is CAWRTQGAGYGYTF. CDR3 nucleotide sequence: TGTGCCTGGAGGACCCAGGGGGCGGGTTATGGCTACACCTTC.